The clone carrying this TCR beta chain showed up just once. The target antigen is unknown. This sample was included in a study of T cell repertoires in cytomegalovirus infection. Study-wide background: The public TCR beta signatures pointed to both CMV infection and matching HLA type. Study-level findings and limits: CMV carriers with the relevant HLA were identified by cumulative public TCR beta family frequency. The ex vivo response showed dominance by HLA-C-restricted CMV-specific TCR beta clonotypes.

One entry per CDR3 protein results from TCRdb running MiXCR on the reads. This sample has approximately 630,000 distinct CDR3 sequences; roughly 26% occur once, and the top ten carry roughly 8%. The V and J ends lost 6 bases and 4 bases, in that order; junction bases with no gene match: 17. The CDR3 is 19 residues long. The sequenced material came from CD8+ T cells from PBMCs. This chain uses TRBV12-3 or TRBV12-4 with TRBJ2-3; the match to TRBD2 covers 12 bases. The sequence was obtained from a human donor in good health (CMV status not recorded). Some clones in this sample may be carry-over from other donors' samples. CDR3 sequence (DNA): TGTGCCAGCAGGTTCTCCTCTGCTAGCGGGGGGGCCCTCGCAGATACGCAGTATTTT. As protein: CASRFSSASGGALADTQYF.